These T cell receptor beta chains were read from a single sample in a study of T-cell reconstitution after alpha-beta-depleted transplantation in children. TCRdb itself ran the PCR reads through MiXCR, one entry per CDR3 protein. This repertoire shows around 530,000 distinct CDR3 sequences, over 25% found once; its top ten account for approximately 2.3%. This specimen was PBMCs from the stem cell graft donor, taken from the stem cell graft. Receptors originate from a human donor who donated a stem cell graft to a child with aplastic anemia. Both conserved end residues are part of each CDR3. Each record gives: clone size, D gene, J gene, V gene, CDR3 protein, CDR3 DNA. A D gene is named only where the DNA matches it firmly. Clone size, where shown, is once, few, many, or a class for clones that have expanded.

>NA|NA|TRBJ2-7|TRBV7-2
CASSLSYYEQYF
TGTGCCAGCAGCTTGTCGTACTACGAGCAGTACTTC
>NA|TRBD1|TRBJ1-4|TRBV7-9
CASSFLDRELFF
TGTGCCAGCAGCTTTCTGGACAGGGAACTGTTTTTT
>NA|NA|TRBJ2-3|TRBV20-1
CSALALPRGRDTDTQYF
TGCAGTGCTTTAGCCCTCCCCCGGGGGCGCGACACAGATACGCAGTATTTT
>few|TRBD2|TRBJ2-2|TRBV11-3
CASSSKYGTSVTTGELFF
TGTGCCAGCAGCTCTAAGTACGGGACTAGCGTAACCACCGGGGAGCTGTTTTTT
>few|TRBD2|TRBJ2-1|TRBV15
CATSRDATSGRGWNEQFF
TGTGCCACCAGCAGAGATGCGACTAGCGGGAGGGGTTGGAATGAGCAGTTCTTC
>few|NA|TRBJ2-1|TRBV27
CASSLVSGVPNEQFF
TGTGCCAGCAGTTTAGTATCGGGTGTGCCGAATGAGCAGTTCTTC
>few|TRBD2|TRBJ2-1|TRBV29-1
CSVVLAGVVNEQFF
TGCAGCGTAGTACTAGCGGGAGTGGTCAATGAGCAGTTCTTC
>few|NA|TRBJ2-3|TRBV29-1
CSVIYTLRDTQYF
TGCAGCGTCATCTACACCCTTAGGGATACGCAGTATTTT
>NA|TRBD2|TRBJ2-1|TRBV5-1
CASSLVAGVPEQFF
TGCGCCAGCAGCTTGGTAGCGGGAGTACCTGAGCAGTTCTTC
>few|NA|TRBJ2-3|TRBV7-2
CASRGQPETSTDTQYF
TGTGCCAGCAGGGGGCAGCCGGAAACTAGCACAGATACGCAGTATTTT
>few|NA|TRBJ1-1|TRBV12-3/TRBV12-4
CASRTQGTTEAFF
TGTGCCAGCAGGACACAGGGCACCACTGAAGCTTTCTTT
>few|NA|TRBJ1-1|TRBV12-3/TRBV12-4
CASSLILQNEAFF
TGTGCCAGCAGTTTAATTTTACAGAATGAAGCTTTCTTT
>few|TRBD2|TRBJ2-3|TRBV6-1
CASRLAGSLTQYF
TGTGCCAGCAGGCTAGCGGGATCTCTAACGCAGTATTTT
>NA|TRBD1|TRBJ1-2|TRBV27
CASSPSVSQGARYGYTF
TGTGCCAGCAGTCCGTCCGTGAGTCAGGGGGCACGGTATGGCTACACCTTC
>medium-sized|TRBD2|TRBJ2-2|TRBV20-1
CSARLAGDTGELFF
TGCAGTGCTAGACTAGCGGGAGACACCGGGGAGCTGTTTTTT
>NA|TRBD1|TRBJ1-6|TRBV30
CAWGQGASSPLHF
TGTGCCTGGGGACAGGGGGCGTCTTCACCCCTCCACTTT
>NA|TRBD2|TRBJ2-3|TRBV27
CASKIPGLAGGSTDTQYF
TGTGCCAGCAAAATTCCAGGACTAGCGGGCGGATCTACAGATACGCAGTATTTT
>NA|TRBD1|TRBJ2-1|TRBV5-6
CASSAGTGYNEQFF
TGTGCCAGCTCCGCCGGGACAGGATACAATGAGCAGTTCTTC
>NA|TRBD1|TRBJ2-1|TRBV6-2/TRBV6-3
CASSYKNRGRDEQFF
TGTGCCAGCAGTTACAAAAACAGGGGGCGAGATGAGCAGTTCTTC
>few|NA|TRBJ1-2|TRBV18
CASSPRTLDGYTF
TGTGCCAGCTCACCACGCACCCTGGATGGCTACACCTTC
>NA|NA|TRBJ1-2|TRBV20-1
CSASADNNYGYTF
TGCAGTGCTAGCGCTGACAATAACTATGGCTACACCTTC
>few|NA|TRBJ2-1|TRBV6-5
CASSPPGNEQFF
TGTGCCAGCAGCCCCCCGGGCAATGAGCAGTTCTTC
>few|NA|TRBJ2-1|TRBV10-3
CAISEEIVSYNEQFF
TGTGCCATCAGTGAAGAAATCGTCTCCTACAATGAGCAGTTCTTC
>NA|NA|TRBJ2-7|TRBV7-3
CASSFGPVPYEQYF
TGTGCCAGCAGCTTTGGACCAGTTCCATACGAGCAGTACTTC
>NA|NA|TRBJ1-1|TRBV11-3
CASSLDRHTGAFF
TGTGCCAGCAGCTTGGACCGGCACACCGGAGCTTTCTTT
>NA|NA|TRBJ2-2|TRBV11-2
CASSRGTSQSGELFF
TGTGCCAGCAGCAGAGGGACTTCGCAATCCGGGGAGCTGTTTTTT